The 29 T cell receptor beta chains reported below all come from one sample, sequenced in a study of cytomegalovirus exposure and HLA in healthy donors (dated by TCRdb to 2016 to 2017). The method was the immunoSEQ multiplex PCR assay. For the multiplex PCR, a mixture combining 60 forward primers for TCR Vbeta segments and 13 reverse primers for TCR Jbeta segments was used. TCRdb mirrors the immuneACCESS table, restricted to in-frame sequences. Some clones are absent from its copies; in checked studies, under half trace to an unresolved V gene, and the reason for the others is unknown. The sample table contains approximately 150,000 clones; only one count was recorded for roughly 80% of them. Just under 3% of the sample comes from the top ten. The sample was PBMCs. The receptors originated from a female donor in good health and CMV-seronegative.

This chain uses TRBV6-1 with TRBJ2-5; 7 bases fit TRBD2. Per the germline V gene, CDR1 is MNHNS and CDR2 is SASEGT. The CDR3 runs to 14 residues. Trimming removed 5 bases from V and 1 base from J; junction bases left unmatched: 4. The CDR3 is CASSPSGLQETQYF. The CDR3 bases are TGTGCCAGCAGTCCTAGCGGACTCCAAGAGACCCAGTACTTC.

As regards this clone: Relative to the germline gene, one junction end is altered; a read error may explain this. The chain recombines TRBV6-6 with TRBJ1-2, with 9 bases identical to TRBD1. There are 16 residues in the CDR3. The germline V gene encodes CDR1 MNHNY and CDR2 SVGAGI (reference sequence). The CDR3 spells CASNTRPGQGSYGYPF. Written as DNA, the CDR3 is TGTGCCAGCAACACCCGGCCGGGACAGGGATCTTACGGCTACCCCTTC.

This chain joins TRBV7-8 and TRBJ1-1; 7 bases align to TRBD1. After removal of 1 base from V and 2 bases from J, the junction contained 10 bases not matched to a gene. The CDR3 contains 17 residues. Germline V lookup: CDR1 SGHVS, CDR2 FQNEAQ. The CDR3 DNA is TGTGCCAGCAGCTTAGTGGACAGGTTAATGACCAACACTGAAGCTTTCTTT. Its translation: CASSLVDRLMTNTEAFF.

With respect to this clone: Within the sample, other DNA sequences also encode this same CDR3. The chain is built from TRBV28 and TRBJ1-2; TRBD1 might be the D (5 bases). Germline V gene data show CDR1 as MDHEN and CDR2 as SYDVKM. Trimming took off 5 bases at V and 5 bases at J, with 9 bases between the two ends. The CDR3 sequence is 12 residues long. CDR3 coding DNA: TGTGCCAGCAGTCCAGACAGTTATGGCTACACCTTC. Protein sequence: CASSPDSYGYTF.

The chain couples TRBV7-3 to TRBJ2-1, with TRBD2 matching over 8 bases. From germline, CDR1 is SGHTA and CDR2 FQGTGA. There are 18 residues in the CDR3. J lost 7 bases, V lost 2 bases, and 16 bases had no gene match. CDR3: CASSLQLAGRGVVNEQFF. The CDR3 DNA is TGTGCCAGCAGCTTACAATTAGCGGGGAGGGGCGTGGTAAATGAGCAGTTCTTC. The full variable domain, its missing parts supplied by reference TRBV7-3 and TRBJ2-1, is GAGVSQTPSNKVTEKGKYVELRCDPISGHTALYWYRQSLGQGPEFLIYFQGTGAADDSGLPNDRFFAVRPEGSVSTLKIQRTERGDSAVYLCASSLQLAGRGVVNEQFFGPGTRLTVL.

This sequence joins TRBV11-2 and TRBJ1-3; D ambiguous. Trimming left V 2 bases short and J 0 bases short, with 17 bases between. The length of the CDR3 is 18 residues. Per the germline V gene, CDR1 is SGHAT and CDR2 is FQNNGV. The chain's CDR3 is CASSLRYGVLSSGNTIYF. In nucleotides, the CDR3 is TGTGCCAGCAGCTTAAGATACGGGGTGTTGAGCTCTGGAAACACCATATATTTT.

The rearrangement links TRBV6-1 to TRBJ2-1, with TRBD2 as a possible D gene (6 bases). The CDR3 is 17 residues long. V gave up 0 bases and J gave up 1 base, with 13 bases separating them. CDR1 is MNHNS and CDR2 is SASEGT in the germline V gene. CDR3 in amino acids: CASSEALATSSYNEQFF. The CDR3 DNA is TGTGCCAGCAGTGAAGCGCTAGCGACAAGTTCCTACAATGAGCAGTTCTTC.

The chain is built from TRBV5-8 and TRBJ1-3, with 7 bases aligning to TRBD1. The J segment lost 5 bases and the V segment lost 6 bases, leaving 8 bases of the junction unmatched. Germline V gene data show CDR1 as SGHTS and CDR2 as YDEGEE. This CDR3 contains 14 residues. The chain's CDR3 is CASTRQGGRNTIYF. The CDR3 DNA is TGTGCCAGCACACGACAGGGTGGAAGAAACACCATATATTTT.

The CDR3 loop reads CATSAVSYNSPLHF. The CDR3 bases are TGTGCCACCTCTGCGGTTTCCTATAATTCACCCCTCCACTTT. V gene TRBV14 combines with J gene TRBJ1-6; D remains ambiguous. V shed 10 bases and J shed 1 base, with 11 bases lying between them. The CDR3 runs 14 residues. The germline CDR1 and CDR2 sequences are SGHDN and FVKESK.

This clone was detected once. CDR3 sequence: CASSPGTVLDTEAFF. Here the CDR3 DNA reads TGTGCCAGCAGTCCCGGGACAGTTTTGGACACTGAAGCTTTCTTT. The chain uses TRBV27 and TRBJ1-1; 7 bases are a match to TRBD1. CDR1 is MNHEY and CDR2 is SMNVEV in the germline V gene (reference sequence). V gave up 5 bases and J gave up 3 bases; unmatched junction bases: 9. This CDR3 is 15 amino acids long.

This clone was counted a few times. This rearrangement joins TRBV7-9 to TRBJ1-4; D is uncertain. Trimming left V 6 bases short and J 8 bases short, with 13 bases between. This CDR3 spans 13 amino acids. CDR1 is SEHNR and CDR2 is FQNEAQ in the germline V gene (reference sequence). CDR3 region: CASRLGSSEKLFF. The DNA of the CDR3 is TGTGCCAGCAGGTTGGGCTCCTCCGAAAAACTGTTTTTT. Supplemented by reference TRBV7-9 and TRBJ1-4, the full variable domain reads DTGVSQNPRHKITKRGQNVTFRCDPISEHNRLYWYRQTLGQGPEFLTYFQNEAQLEKSRLLSDRFSAERPKGSFSTLEIQRTEQGDSAMYLCASRLGSSEKLFFGSGTQLSVL.

The chain couples TRBV15 to TRBJ2-3; TRBD2 is a possible D gene (5 bases). The V gene lost 5 bases and the J gene lost 5 bases, with 23 bases spanning the gap. There are 17 residues in the CDR3. Germline CDR1 is LNHNV and CDR2 is YYDKDF (reference sequence). CDR3 coding DNA: TGTGCCACCAGCGCCCTCGGTGGCGGGCCCTCGGGAGATACGCAGTATTTT. It specifies CATSALGGGPSGDTQYF.

This clone is a singleton in its sample. This chain uses TRBV7-8 with TRBJ2-7; 13 nucleotides line up with TRBD2. The CDR3 covers 14 residues. The germline V gene has CDR1 SGHVS and CDR2 FQNEAQ. The junction had 5 bases not matched to a gene; V was cut back by 5 bases and J by 7 bases. The CDR3 DNA reads as TGTGCCAGCAGCCCAGGACTAGCGGGGGAGGAGCAGTACTTC. Its protein is CASSPGLAGEEQYF.

The chain links TRBV7-2 to TRBJ1-2, with D possibly TRBD1 on 5 matching bases. The germline gives CDR1 SGHTA, CDR2 FQGNSA. The CDR3 is 15 residues long. Trimming removed 1 base from V and 5 bases from J, with 14 bases in between. CDR3 residues: CASSLDRTSIYGYTF. The CDR3 nucleotides are TGTGCCAGCAGCTTAGACAGGACCTCGATTTATGGCTACACCTTC.

The sample holds a few counts of this clone. This chain uses TRBV5-6 with TRBJ1-1, with D maybe TRBD1 (5 bases). The CDR3 totals 15 residues. V shed 3 bases and J shed 0 bases, with 12 bases lying between them. Germline V CDR1 and CDR2: SGHDT, YYEEEE. CDR3 DNA sequence: TGTGCCAGCAGCTCTCCTTGGACACTGAACACTGAAGCTTTCTTT. Protein: CASSSPWTLNTEAFF.

The chain links TRBV4-1 to TRBJ1-2; D remains unclear. Trimming left V 1 base short and J 2 bases short, with 11 bases between. This CDR3 has 15 residues. Germline assignment: CDR1 MGHRA and CDR2 YSYEKL. The CDR3 reads CASSQGLYGNYGYTF. CDR3 DNA sequence: TGCGCCAGCAGCCAAGGGTTGTACGGGAACTATGGCTACACCTTC.

This chain links TRBV10-3 with TRBJ1-4, with D unclear. Trimming pared 4 bases from V and 4 bases from J, leaving 10 bases between. The germline V gene has CDR1 ENHRY and CDR2 SYGVKD. This CDR3 comprises 14 residues. The CDR3 sequence: CAISVDSFNEKLFF. In nucleotides, the CDR3 is TGTGCCATCAGTGTGGACTCCTTTAATGAAAAACTGTTTTTT.

J is TRBJ1-2 and V is TRBV5-1; D perhaps matches TRBD1 (5 bases). Germline CDR1 reads SGHRS; CDR2 reads YFSETQ. The V gene lost 3 bases and the J gene lost 1 base, with 16 bases spanning the gap. CDR3 size: 16 residues. This CDR3 reads CASSYFGGRDNYGYTF. In DNA, the CDR3 is TGCGCCAGCAGCTACTTCGGTGGCAGGGATAACTATGGCTACACCTTC.

The J gene is TRBJ2-1, the V gene TRBV19; D may be TRBD2 (6 bases). CDR3 size: 15 residues. Deletions cut 4 bases from V and 0 bases from J, with 10 bases between. Germline V gives CDR1 LNHDA, CDR2 SQIVND (reference sequence). CDR3 bases: TGTGCCAGTAGTACCCAAGCGGGCTCCTACAATGAGCAGTTCTTC. This encodes CASSTQAGSYNEQFF. The full variable domain, with the rest looked up from reference TRBV19 and TRBJ2-1, is DGGITQSPKYLFRKEGQNVTLSCEQNLNHDAMYWYRQDPGQGLRLIYYSQIVNDFQKGDIAEGYSVSREKKESFPLTVTSAQKNPTAFYLCASSTQAGSYNEQFFGPGTRLTVL.

The genes are TRBV28 and TRBJ1-2; a weak D match, TRBD1 (5 bases). The CDR3 extends over 13 amino acids. V was trimmed by 5 bases and J by 3 bases, leaving 10 bases between them. Germline loops: CDR1 MDHEN, CDR2 SYDVKM. The DNA for the CDR3 is TGTGCCAGCAGTGACAGTCCACACTATGGCTACACCTTC. It specifies CASSDSPHYGYTF.

V usage is TRBV13 and J usage is TRBJ1-1; weak D call: TRBD1 (5 bases). Trimming took 4 bases from V and 4 from J, leaving 19 bases between them. The CDR3 contains 16 residues. CDR1 is PRHDT, CDR2 FYEKMQ, per germline (reference sequence). The CDR3 protein is CASSWNRKGPGTEAFF. The CDR3, as DNA: TGTGCCAGCAGCTGGAACCGAAAGGGGCCGGGCACTGAAGCTTTCTTT.

This rearrangement joins TRBV30 to TRBJ1-1; a possible D gene is TRBD1 (6 bases). The germline V gene encodes CDR1 GTSNPN and CDR2 SVGIG (reference sequence). V lost 4 bases, J lost 7 bases, and 19 bases lay in between. The CDR3 has 14 residues. The CDR3 nucleotides read TGTGCCTGGAAGGGGGTTAGGGGAACGGTTGAAGCTTTCTTT. Protein sequence: CAWKGVRGTVEAFF.

This chain connects TRBV5-1 to TRBJ1-1; a weak D match, TRBD1 (6 bases). Germline values: CDR1 SGHRS, CDR2 YFSETQ. V dropped 2 bases and J dropped 3 bases, with 17 bases sitting between them. The CDR3 covers 16 residues. The CDR3 protein is CASSFGKGRGYTEAFF. In DNA form, the CDR3 reads TGCGCCAGCAGCTTCGGAAAGGGAAGGGGGTACACTGAAGCTTTCTTT.

The chain recombines TRBV7-2 with TRBJ2-1; 14 nucleotides agree with TRBD2. The CDR3 is 16 amino acids. The germline gives CDR1 SGHTA, CDR2 FQGNSA. The V gene end was trimmed by 4 bases and the J gene end by 4 bases; junction bases not matched to a gene: 3. The CDR3, as DNA: TGTGCCAGCAGCTCCCGACTAGCGGGGGGGTACAATGAGCAGTTCTTC. Translation: CASSSRLAGGYNEQFF.

This sequence joins TRBV13 and TRBJ1-1; TRBD1 agrees at 8 bases. CDR1 PRHDT and CDR2 FYEKMQ come from the germline V gene (reference sequence). The V gene end was trimmed by 1 base and the J gene end by 1 base; junction bases not matched to a gene: 14. The CDR3 sequence is 19 residues long. The CDR3 spells CASSLAIPKGQGRNTEAFF. CDR3 nucleotide sequence: TGTGCCAGCAGCTTAGCAATCCCGAAAGGACAGGGTAGGAACACTGAAGCTTTCTTT.

This CDR3 reads CASRTSGTYNEQFF. The CDR3 DNA follows: TGTGCCAGCAGGACTAGCGGAACCTACAATGAGCAGTTCTTC. The rearrangement joins TRBV25-1 to TRBJ2-1, with 9 bases fitting TRBD2. The CDR3 loop spans 14 amino acids. The germline V gene encodes CDR1 MGHDK and CDR2 SYGVNS. The junction had 2 bases not matched to a gene; V was cut back by 6 bases and J by 2 bases.

V gene TRBV4-1 combines with J gene TRBJ2-7; perhaps TRBD1 as D (5 bases). The CDR3 is made up of 14 amino acids. The V gene lost 2 bases and the J gene lost 6 bases, with 14 bases spanning the gap. Per germline, CDR1 MGHRA and CDR2 YSYEKL. Here the CDR3 DNA reads TGCGCCAGCAGCCAACAGGCAGGGTTGGGCGAGCAGTACTTC. The encoded protein is CASSQQAGLGEQYF.

This clone was counted a few times. The rearrangement links TRBV4-3 to TRBJ1-5, with D hard to call. The germline V gene encodes CDR1 LGHNA and CDR2 YSLEER. V dropped 0 bases and J dropped 4 bases, with 10 bases sitting between them. This CDR3 is built from 15 residues. In nucleotides, the CDR3 is TGCGCCAGCAGCCAAGACAGCCGGGGAAATCAGCCCCAGCATTTT. Residues: CASSQDSRGNQPQHF.

The rearrangement uses TRBV6-5 and TRBJ1-2; 8 bases match TRBD1. J was trimmed by 6 bases and V by 8 bases; bases with no gene match: 5. CDR1 and CDR2 (germline): MNHEY, SVGAGI. This CDR3 is built from 12 residues. The CDR3 reads CASGGQGNGYTF. The CDR3 bases are TGTGCCAGCGGCGGACAGGGAAATGGCTACACCTTC.